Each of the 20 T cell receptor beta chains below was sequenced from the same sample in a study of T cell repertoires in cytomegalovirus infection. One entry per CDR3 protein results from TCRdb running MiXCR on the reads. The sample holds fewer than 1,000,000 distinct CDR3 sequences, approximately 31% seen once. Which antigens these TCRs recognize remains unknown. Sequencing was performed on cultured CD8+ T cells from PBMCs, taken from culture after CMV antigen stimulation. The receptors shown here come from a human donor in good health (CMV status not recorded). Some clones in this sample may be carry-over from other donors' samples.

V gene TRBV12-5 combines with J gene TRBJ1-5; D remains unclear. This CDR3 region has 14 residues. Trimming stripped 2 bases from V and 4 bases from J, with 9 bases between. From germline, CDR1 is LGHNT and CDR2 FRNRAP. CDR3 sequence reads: CASGLPGNNQPQHF. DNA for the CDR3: TGTGCTAGTGGTTTGCCCGGAAATAATCAGCCCCAGCATTTT.

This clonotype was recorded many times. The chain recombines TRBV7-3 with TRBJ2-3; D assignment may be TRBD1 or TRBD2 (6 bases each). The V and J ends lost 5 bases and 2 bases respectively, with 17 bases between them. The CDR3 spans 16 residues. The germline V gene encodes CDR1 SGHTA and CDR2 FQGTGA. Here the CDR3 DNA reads TGTGCCAGCAGCCTACTGGGGGGCGTAGCCACAGATACGCAGTATTTT. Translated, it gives CASSLLGGVATDTQYF.

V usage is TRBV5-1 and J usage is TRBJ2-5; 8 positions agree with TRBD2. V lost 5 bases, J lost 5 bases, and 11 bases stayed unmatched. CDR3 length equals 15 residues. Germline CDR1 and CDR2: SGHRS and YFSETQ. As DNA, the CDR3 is TGCGCCAGCAGTGCCCGGGGGGGTGGAATCGAGACCCAGTACTTC. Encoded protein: CASSARGGGIETQYF.

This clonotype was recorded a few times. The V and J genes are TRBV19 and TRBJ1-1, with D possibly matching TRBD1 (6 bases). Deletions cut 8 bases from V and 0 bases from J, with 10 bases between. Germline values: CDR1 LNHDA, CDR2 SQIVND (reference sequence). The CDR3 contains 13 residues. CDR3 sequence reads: CASGTLLNTEAFF. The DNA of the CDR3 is TGTGCCAGTGGGACACTGCTGAACACTGAAGCTTTCTTT.

The CDR3 loop is CASSPRGRGIRDEQFF. Written as DNA, the CDR3 is TGTGCCAGCAGTCCGCGGGGGAGGGGGATCCGCGATGAGCAGTTCTTC. V gene TRBV28 combines with J gene TRBJ2-1; TRBD2 might be the D (7 bases). Germline assignment: CDR1 MDHEN and CDR2 SYDVKM. V was trimmed by 5 bases and J by 8 bases, leaving 22 bases between them. The CDR3 is 16 residues long.

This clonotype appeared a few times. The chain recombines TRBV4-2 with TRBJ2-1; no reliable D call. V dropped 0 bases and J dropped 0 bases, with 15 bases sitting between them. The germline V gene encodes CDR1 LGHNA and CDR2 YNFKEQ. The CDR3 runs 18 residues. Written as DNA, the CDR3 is TGTGCCAGCAGCCAAGAAGGCAGGCTCCTGAGCTCCTACAATGAGCAGTTCTTC. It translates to CASSQEGRLLSSYNEQFF.

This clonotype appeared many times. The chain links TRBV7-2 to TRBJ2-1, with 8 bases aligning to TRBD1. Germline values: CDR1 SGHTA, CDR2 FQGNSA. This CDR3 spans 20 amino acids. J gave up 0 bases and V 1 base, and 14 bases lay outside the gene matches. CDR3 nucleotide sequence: TGTGCCAGCAGCTTAGTTGTAGCGCCGACCGGGACAGGCTCCTACAATGAGCAGTTCTTC. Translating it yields CASSLVVAPTGTGSYNEQFF.

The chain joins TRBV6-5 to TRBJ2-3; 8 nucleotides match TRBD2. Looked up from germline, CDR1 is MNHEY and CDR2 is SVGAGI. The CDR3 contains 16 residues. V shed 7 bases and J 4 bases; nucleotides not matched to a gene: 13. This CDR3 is CASTERLGLVPDTQYF. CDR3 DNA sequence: TGTGCCAGCACCGAAAGACTGGGACTAGTCCCAGATACGCAGTATTTT.

This CDR3 reads CASPPGHQFPDTQYF. In DNA, the CDR3 is TGCGCCAGCCCTCCGGGACACCAATTCCCAGATACGCAGTATTTT. This rearrangement joins TRBV23-1 to TRBJ2-3, with D possibly matching TRBD1 (6 bases). TRBV23-1 is assigned to the ORF class and has an uncertain function. The V and J ends lost 8 bases and 4 bases respectively, with 19 bases between them. This CDR3 region has 15 residues.

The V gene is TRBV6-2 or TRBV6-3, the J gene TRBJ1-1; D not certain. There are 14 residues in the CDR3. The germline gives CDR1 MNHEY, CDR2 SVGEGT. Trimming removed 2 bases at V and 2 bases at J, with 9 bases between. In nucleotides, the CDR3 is TGTGCCAGCAGTTACCCTTATTCAAACACTGAAGCTTTCTTT. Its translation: CASSYPYSNTEAFF.

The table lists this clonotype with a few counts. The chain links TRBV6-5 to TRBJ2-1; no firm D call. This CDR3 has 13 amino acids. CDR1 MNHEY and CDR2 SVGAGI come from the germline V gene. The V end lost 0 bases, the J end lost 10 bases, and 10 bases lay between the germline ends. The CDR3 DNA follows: TGTGCCAGCAGTTACTCGAAAGCAGGCGAGCAGTTCTTC. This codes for CASSYSKAGEQFF.

The CDR3 region has the DNA TGTGCCAGTCTTGGGACAGGGGAAGGCAATCAGCCCCAGCATTTT. Amino acids: CASLGTGEGNQPQHF. V and J are TRBV19 and TRBJ1-5; 10 positions agree with TRBD1. This CDR3 has 15 amino acids. The V gene's germline CDR1 is LNHDA and CDR2 SQIVND (reference sequence). J gave up 2 bases and V 8 bases, and 6 bases lay outside the gene matches.

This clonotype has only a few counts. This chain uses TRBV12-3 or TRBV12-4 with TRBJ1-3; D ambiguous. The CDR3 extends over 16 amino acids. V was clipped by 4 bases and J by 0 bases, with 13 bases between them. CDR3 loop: CASSSSDQNSGNTIYF. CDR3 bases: TGTGCCAGCAGTTCGTCAGATCAGAACTCTGGAAACACCATATATTTT.

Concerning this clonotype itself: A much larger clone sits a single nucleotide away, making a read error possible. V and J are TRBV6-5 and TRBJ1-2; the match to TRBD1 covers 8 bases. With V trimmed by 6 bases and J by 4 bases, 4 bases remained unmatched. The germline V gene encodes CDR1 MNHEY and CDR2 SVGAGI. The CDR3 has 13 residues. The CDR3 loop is CASSRTGIYGYTF. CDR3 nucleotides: TGTGCCAGCAGCCGGACAGGGATCTATGGCTACACCTTC.

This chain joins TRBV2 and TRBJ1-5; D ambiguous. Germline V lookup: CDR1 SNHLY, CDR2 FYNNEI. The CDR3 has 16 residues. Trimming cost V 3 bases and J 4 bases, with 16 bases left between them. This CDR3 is CASSEDEGYGNQPQHF. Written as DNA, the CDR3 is TGTGCCAGCAGTGAGGACGAAGGGTATGGGAATCAGCCCCAGCATTTT.

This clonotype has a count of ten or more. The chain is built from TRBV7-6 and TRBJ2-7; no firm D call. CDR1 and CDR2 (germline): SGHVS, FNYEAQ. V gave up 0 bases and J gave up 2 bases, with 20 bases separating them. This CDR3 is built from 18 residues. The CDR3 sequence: CASSLARAGSGPPYEQYV. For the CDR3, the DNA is TGTGCCAGCAGCTTAGCGAGAGCTGGTTCAGGTCCACCCTACGAGCAGTACGTC.

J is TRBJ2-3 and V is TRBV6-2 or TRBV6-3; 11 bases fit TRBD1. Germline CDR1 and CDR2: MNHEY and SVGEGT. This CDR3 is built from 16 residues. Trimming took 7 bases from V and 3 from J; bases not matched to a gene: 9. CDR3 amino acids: CASNPGDRGATDTQYF. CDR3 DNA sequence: TGTGCCAGCAACCCCGGGGACAGGGGGGCGACAGATACGCAGTATTTT.

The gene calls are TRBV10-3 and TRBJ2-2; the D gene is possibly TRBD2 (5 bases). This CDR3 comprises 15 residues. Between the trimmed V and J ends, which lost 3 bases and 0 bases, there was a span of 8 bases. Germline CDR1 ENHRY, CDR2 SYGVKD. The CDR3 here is CAISDRTPNTGELFF. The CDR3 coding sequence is TGTGCCATCAGTGATAGGACTCCGAACACCGGGGAGCTGTTTTTT.

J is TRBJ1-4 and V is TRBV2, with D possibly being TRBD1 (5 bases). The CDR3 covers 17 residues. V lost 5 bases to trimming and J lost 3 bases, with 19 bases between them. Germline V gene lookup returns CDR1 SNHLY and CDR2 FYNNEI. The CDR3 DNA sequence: TGTGCCAGCAGTCCGGACGGAGGGGCGGCGGCTAATGAAAAACTGTTTTTT. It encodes CASSPDGGAAANEKLFF.

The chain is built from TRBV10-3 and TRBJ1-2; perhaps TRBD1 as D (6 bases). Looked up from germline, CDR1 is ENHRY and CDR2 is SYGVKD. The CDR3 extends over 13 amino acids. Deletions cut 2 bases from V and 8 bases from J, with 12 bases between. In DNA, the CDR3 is TGTGCCATCAGTGAGGCACAGGGAGAGGGCTACACCTTC. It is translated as CAISEAQGEGYTF.